The 31 T cell receptor beta chains given below trace back to one sample, sequenced in a study of blood T cell repertoires in COVID-19 (dated by TCRdb to 2020 to 2022). The library was prepared using the immunoSEQ multiplex PCR assay. In TCRdb, the immuneACCESS table is reduced to in-frame sequences with V and J assigned. These tables do not hold every clone; where another copy was compared, an unresolved V gene accounts for under half, and the others remain unexplained. Across this sample there are 200,000 to 250,000 clones, with approximately 90% seen only once. The top ten constitute 10% of the sample. Sample: PBMCs or T cells enriched from blood (not recorded which). The receptors were gathered from a man younger than 35 with acute COVID-19.

This clone came up once. The chain recombines TRBV30 with TRBJ2-5; TRBD1 matches at 8 bases. Germline CDR1 GTSNPN, CDR2 SVGIG (reference sequence). V dropped 3 bases and J dropped 1; count of bases not matched to a gene: 13. The CDR3 has 17 amino acids. This CDR3 reads CAWSRIRDRYLQETQYF. CDR3 DNA sequence: TGTGCCTGGAGCAGGATCCGGGACAGGTACCTCCAAGAGACCCAGTACTTC.

The rearrangement links TRBV7-9 to TRBJ1-2; D not certain. The CDR3 consists of 16 residues. V lost 3 bases and J lost 4, with 18 bases in between. CDR1 and CDR2 from the germline V gene are SEHNR and FQNEAQ (reference sequence). The CDR3 nucleotides are TGTGCCAGCAGCTTTTGGATAACGACACCGGTCTATGGCTACACCTTC. Translated, it gives CASSFWITTPVYGYTF.

The chain employs TRBV6-5 and TRBJ2-1, with D possibly being TRBD2 (6 bases). The CDR3 contains 15 residues. Germline V lookup: CDR1 MNHEY, CDR2 SVGAGI. V was clipped by 1 base and J by 6 bases, with 13 bases between them. In DNA, the CDR3 is TGTGCCAGCAGTTACTTGACCGGGAGCTCCAATGAGCAGTTCTTC. It translates to CASSYLTGSSNEQFF.

The gene calls are TRBV5-1 and TRBJ2-7, with 7 bases lining up with TRBD2. The V gene end was trimmed by 7 bases and the J gene end by 5 bases; junction bases not matched to a gene: 21. Germline V gene lookup returns CDR1 SGHRS and CDR2 YFSETQ. The CDR3 loop spans 17 amino acids. The CDR3 protein is CASALSSGLAVMNEQYF. As DNA, the CDR3 is TGCGCCAGCGCTCTTTCCTCGGGGCTAGCGGTGATGAACGAGCAGTACTTC.

For the CDR3, the DNA is TGCGCCAGCAGCCAAACAGGGGTTGGCTACACCTTC. Translation: CASSQTGVGYTF. The gene calls are TRBV4-1 and TRBJ1-2, with 7 bases matching TRBD1. CDR1 MGHRA and CDR2 YSYEKL come from the germline V gene. This CDR3 is built from 12 residues. Unmatched junction bases numbered 1, after V lost 2 bases and J lost 7 bases.

The rearrangement joins TRBV7-2 to TRBJ1-2; D may be TRBD1 (5 bases). V was trimmed by 2 bases and J by 6 bases, leaving 13 bases between them. The CDR3 spans 14 residues. Germline values: CDR1 SGHTA, CDR2 FQGNSA. The CDR3 region has the DNA TGTGCCAGCAGCTTATCAGTGACAGTCGATGGCTACACCTTC. Amino acids: CASSLSVTVDGYTF.

This clone was recorded once. The rearrangement links TRBV11-1 to TRBJ2-7; unclear D gene. This CDR3 contains 13 residues. Trimming removed 3 bases from V and 1 base from J, with 7 bases in between. The germline CDR1 and CDR2 sequences are SGHAT and FQDESV (reference sequence). The CDR3 DNA is TGTGCCAGCAGCTTTTTGCGTTCCTACGAGCAGTACTTC. Its protein is CASSFLRSYEQYF.

CDR3 nucleotides: TGTGCCAGTACTACAGGGATCAATTCACCCCTCCACTTT. This translates into CASTTGINSPLHF. The chain recombines TRBV19 with TRBJ1-6, with D possibly being TRBD1 (6 bases). The CDR3 sequence is 13 residues long. V was cut by 7 bases and J by 7 bases, with 11 bases left in between. Germline CDR1 and CDR2: LNHDA and SQIVND (reference sequence).

Comment on this clone: Other nucleotide sequences from this sample produce the same CDR3. J is TRBJ1-2 and V is TRBV12-3 or TRBV12-4; TRBD1 aligns across 7 bases. V trimming: 6 bases; J trimming: 2 bases; junction bases outside the gene matches: 0. The CDR3 runs to 12 residues. CDR3 in amino acids: CASSRGNYGYTF. The DNA for the CDR3 is TGTGCCAGCAGCAGGGGGAACTATGGCTACACCTTC.

The chain has TRBV6-1 and TRBJ2-6, with unresolved D. The V end was cut by 1 base, the J end by 0 bases, with 4 bases between. The CDR3 is 15 residues long. The germline gives CDR1 MNHNS, CDR2 SASEGT. The CDR3 sequence is CASSEVSSGANVLTF. The CDR3 nucleotides are TGTGCCAGCAGTGAAGTGAGCTCTGGGGCCAACGTCCTGACTTTC.

The V gene is TRBV6-5, the J gene TRBJ1-4; D remains unclear. The germline CDR1 and CDR2 sequences are MNHEY and SVGAGI. V gave up 6 bases and J gave up 0 bases, with 8 bases separating them. This CDR3 comprises 14 residues. The CDR3: CASSLVATNEKLFF. CDR3 DNA: TGTGCCAGCAGCCTAGTTGCAACTAATGAAAAACTGTTTTTT.

This chain links TRBV28 with TRBJ1-5; D is perhaps TRBD1 (6 bases). The CDR3 loop spans 15 amino acids. Germline CDR1 and CDR2: MDHEN and SYDVKM. V was trimmed by 3 bases and J by 0 bases, leaving 9 bases between them. CDR3 nucleotides: TGTGCCAGCAGTTTTAGGGGGTTTAGCAATCAGCCCCAGCATTTT. It specifies CASSFRGFSNQPQHF. Full variable domain (missing parts from reference TRBV28 and TRBJ1-5): DVKVTQSSRYLVKRTGEKVFLECVQDMDHENMFWYRQDPGLGLRLIYFSYDVKMKEKGDIPEGYSVSREKKERFSLILESASTNQTSMYLCASSFRGFSNQPQHFGDGTRLSIL.

The chain joins TRBV5-4 to TRBJ2-5; 12 bases are shared with TRBD2. The CDR3 spans 16 residues. V dropped 2 bases and J dropped 4; count of bases not matched to a gene: 6. Looked up from germline, CDR1 is SGHNT and CDR2 is YYREEE (reference sequence). The CDR3 is CASSLTTSGSRETQYF. The CDR3 DNA is TGTGCCAGCAGCTTAACGACTAGCGGGAGTAGAGAGACCCAGTACTTC.

The chain links TRBV4-1 to TRBJ2-7; D not certain. The CDR3 has 15 amino acids. Germline CDR1 and CDR2: MGHRA and YSYEKL. The V gene lost 0 bases and the J gene lost 2 bases, with 11 bases spanning the gap. This CDR3 reads CASSQDRGSPYEQYF. CDR3 DNA sequence: TGCGCCAGCAGCCAAGATCGCGGTTCCCCCTACGAGCAGTACTTC.

This rearrangement joins TRBV28 to TRBJ1-5, with 9 positions matching TRBD1. The CDR3 runs 13 residues. CDR1 and CDR2 from the germline V gene are MDHEN and SYDVKM. V lost 8 bases to trimming and J lost 2 bases; unmatched junction nucleotides: 1. The CDR3 DNA is TGTGCCAGCCGGGACAGGGGCAATCAGCCCCAGCATTTT. Its translation: CASRDRGNQPQHF.

The chain uses TRBV30 and TRBJ2-2; 7 nucleotides agree with TRBD1. Germline V gene data show CDR1 as GTSNPN and CDR2 as SVGIG (reference sequence). The CDR3 runs 15 residues. Trimming took 6 bases from V and 5 from J; bases not matched to a gene: 12. CDR3 DNA: TGTGCCTGTACAAAGGGGGCCGACGGAACCGGGGAGCTGTTTTTT. As protein: CACTKGADGTGELFF.

V and J are TRBV5-4 and TRBJ1-3; a possible D gene is TRBD1 (5 bases). V dropped 0 bases and J dropped 2 bases, with 6 bases sitting between them. The CDR3 sequence is 14 residues long. Germline CDR1 is SGHNT and CDR2 is YYREEE (reference sequence). As DNA, the CDR3 is TGTGCCAGCAGCTTGGGGGGCACTGGAAACACCATATATTTT. This gives the protein CASSLGGTGNTIYF.

This rearrangement joins TRBV2 to TRBJ2-3, with 9 bases identical to TRBD2. The ends lost 10 bases at V and 6 bases at J; junction bases unmatched: 14. From germline, CDR1 is SNHLY and CDR2 FYNNEI. This CDR3 spans 15 amino acids. DNA for the CDR3: TGTGCCATGGGGGTTCTAGCGGGATTATCGGATACGCAGTATTTT. Translation: CAMGVLAGLSDTQYF.

The V and J genes are TRBV28 and TRBJ1-1; D not resolved. The CDR3 is 15 residues long. Germline V gene sequence: CDR1 MDHEN, CDR2 SYDVKM. Trimming took off 2 bases at V and 1 base at J, with 11 bases between the two ends. The CDR3 bases are TGTGCCAGCAGTTTAGAGGGAAGATCGAACACTGAAGCTTTCTTT. Translated, it gives CASSLEGRSNTEAFF.

The CDR3 DNA reads as TGTGCCAGCAGCGCCTCGGTCTATGGCGGGGAGCTGTTTTTT. This sequence encodes CASSASVYGGELFF. The chain couples TRBV9 to TRBJ2-2; D is uncertain. V lost 3 bases, J lost 7 bases, and 13 bases lay in between. The germline V gene encodes CDR1 SGDLS and CDR2 YYNGEE. The CDR3 has 14 amino acids.

V usage is TRBV15 and J usage is TRBJ1-1; 8 nucleotides line up with TRBD1. The CDR3 runs 14 residues. CDR1 is LNHNV, CDR2 YYDKDF, per germline (reference sequence). Trimming removed 1 base from V and 5 bases from J; junction bases left unmatched: 3. CDR3 DNA sequence: TGTGCCACCAGCAGAGGGACAGGGATGACTGAAGCTTTCTTT. As protein: CATSRGTGMTEAFF.

CDR3 loop: CSVDGGTEAFF. The CDR3 nucleotides read TGCAGCGTTGACGGGGGGACTGAAGCTTTCTTT. The V and J genes are TRBV29-1 and TRBJ1-1, with TRBD1 as a possible D gene (5 bases). V was shortened by 3 bases and J by 5 bases, with 7 bases between the two germline ends. The CDR3 runs 11 residues. Germline V gene sequence: CDR1 SQVTM, CDR2 ANQGSEA.

The V call is TRBV9, the J call TRBJ2-2; D is ambiguous. Per germline, CDR1 SGDLS and CDR2 YYNGEE. This CDR3 region has 16 residues. V lost 4 bases, J lost 1 base, and 14 bases lay in between. The DNA for the CDR3 is TGTGCCAGCAGCCCCCGGGTAGATGGGAACACCGGGGAGCTGTTTTTT. This encodes CASSPRVDGNTGELFF.

This sequence joins TRBV19 and TRBJ1-2, with 7 bases matching TRBD1. Germline CDR1 reads LNHDA; CDR2 reads SQIVND (reference sequence). J gave up 2 bases and V 8 bases, and 8 bases lay outside the gene matches. The CDR3 runs to 14 residues. The CDR3 DNA reads TGTGCCAGTCGACAAAGGGGACAGAACTATGGCTACACCTTC. This sequence encodes CASRQRGQNYGYTF.

J is TRBJ2-7 and V is TRBV5-1; 8 nucleotides align to TRBD1. The junction had 5 bases not matched to a gene; V was cut back by 4 bases and J by 2 bases. Germline V CDR1 and CDR2: SGHRS, YFSETQ. The CDR3 loop spans 14 amino acids. Here the CDR3 DNA reads TGCGCCAGCAGCCCCTCAGGGGGCCCCTACGAGCAGTACTTC. This translates into CASSPSGGPYEQYF.

The V gene is TRBV9, the J gene TRBJ1-2; 8 nucleotides align to TRBD1. Germline CDR1 reads SGDLS; CDR2 reads YYNGEE. Germline trimming cut 4 bases from V and 4 bases from J; bases unmatched to any gene: 9. The CDR3 sequence is 15 residues long. DNA for the CDR3: TGTGCCAGCAGCCCGGACAGGGAGGGGTTCTATGGCTACACCTTC. This codes for CASSPDREGFYGYTF. The full variable domain, rest sourced from reference TRBV9 and TRBJ1-2, is DSGVTQTPKHLITATGQRVTLRCSPRSGDLSVYWYQQSLDQGLQFLIQYYNGEERAKGNILERFSAQQFPDLHSELNLSSLELGDSALYFCASSPDREGFYGYTFGSGTRLTVV.

V is TRBV7-5 and J is TRBJ2-1; the D call TRBD2 from the table was never checked on the DNA. TRBV7-5 is given as a pseudogene. The CDR3 consists of 16 residues. CDR3 region: CARSPLSSHIYNEQFF. The CDR3 DNA reads as TGTGCCAGAAGCCCCCTCAGTAGCCACATCTACAATGAGCAGTTCTTC.

This sequence joins TRBV28 and TRBJ1-5, with a weak D call TRBD1 (6 bases). Deletions cut 7 bases from V and 10 bases from J, with 20 bases between. CDR1 is MDHEN, CDR2 SYDVKM, per germline. This CDR3 comprises 14 residues. The CDR3 DNA sequence: TGTGCCAGCAAGCCTTGGGGGGGCGGAGAACCCCAGCATTTT. Encoded protein: CASKPWGGGEPQHF.

This clone was detected only once. This chain links TRBV12-2 with TRBJ2-7; the listed D gene, TRBD2, was not tested against the DNA. TRBV12-2 is assigned pseudogene status. The CDR3 is 15 residues long. CDR3 in amino acids: CASRLDDFGGYEQYF. The CDR3 region has the DNA TGTGCAAGTCGCTTAGATGATTTCGGCGGGTACGAGCAGTACTTC.

This clone is a singleton in its sample. This rearrangement joins TRBV27 to TRBJ1-1; a possible D gene is TRBD1 (6 bases). Looked up from germline, CDR1 is MNHEY and CDR2 is SMNVEV (reference sequence). Trimming took 8 bases from V and 5 from J, leaving 21 bases between them. The CDR3 totals 15 residues. CDR3 in DNA: TGTGCCAGCTCACCAGCGCAGGGGTTGGGGACTGAAGCTTTCTTT. This gives the protein CASSPAQGLGTEAFF.

The chain links TRBV3-1 (or the pseudogene TRBV3-2) to TRBJ1-5, with D perhaps matching TRBD1 (6 bases). The germline CDR1 and CDR2 sequences are LGHDT and YNNKEL (reference sequence). V lost 4 bases to trimming and J lost 3 bases, with 10 bases between them. This CDR3 contains 14 residues. The CDR3 here is CASSRGQYNQPQHF. CDR3 DNA: TGTGCCAGCAGCCGAGGACAGTACAATCAGCCCCAGCATTTT.